One T cell receptor (beta chain) is described in this entry. Its antigen is not identified. Naive CD8 populations comprised CD45RO-negative cells positively selected for CCR7, excluding terminally differentiated effector memory CD45RA+ cells. In the original analysis: Junction-only sequences without quality scores came from ImmunoSEQ, so filtering differed. Sequenced by immunoSEQ multiplex PCR; TCRdb stores in-frame clones only, minus some. V and J calls and clone size are copied from that table; D and trimming were computed from the DNA. Of around 1.9 million clones in the sample, over 85% were seen once. CDR1 SGHDN and CDR2 FVKESK come from the germline V gene. The CDR3 runs to 16 residues. Losses at the gene ends were 1 base for V and 7 bases for J; bases not matched to a gene: 8. The data were taken from a study of shared clonotypes between healthy human individuals. Study in general: Per donor, three plates held CD4 naive cells, three held CD4 memory, two held CD8 naive and one held CD8 memory.

Findings of the study overall: Across subsets, estimated richness was generally greater for naive than for memory populations. The generation probabilities recorded for non-shared clonotypes fell below those of clonotypes shared by all four donors.

The chain joins TRBV14 to TRBJ2-1; the match to TRBD2 covers 9 bases. The sample comprised naive CD8+ T cells from PBMCs. The receptor's source is a man younger than 35 in good health. Some clones in this sample may be carry-over from other donors' samples. The CDR3 spells CASSQVAGGPRNEQFF. The CDR3 region has the DNA TGTGCCAGCAGCCAAGTGGCGGGAGGGCCGAGAAATGAGCAGTTCTTC. The complete variable domain, with remaining parts taken from reference TRBV14 and TRBJ2-1, reads EAGVTQFPSHSVIEKGQTVTLRCDPISGHDNLYWYRRVMGKEIKFLLHFVKESKQDESGMPNNRFLAERTGGTYSTLKVQPAELEDSGVYFCASSQVAGGPRNEQFFGPGTRLTVL.